These 29 T cell receptor beta chains originate from one sample sequenced in a study of T-cell memory formation after mild COVID-19. TCRdb called the 5' RACE reads again in MiXCR, with one record for every CDR3 protein. This table holds 210,000 or so distinct CDR3 sequences, about 10% found once. Sequenced material: PBMCs or a T cell subset sorted from them (not recorded which). These receptors were taken from a man aged 18-30 years who had mild COVID-19 (a few samples of this study predate the infection). Cell type and time point are not known.

This clonotype was seen only a few times. The chain joins TRBV7-2 to TRBJ2-7; D perhaps matches TRBD2 (5 bases). Germline-derived CDR1 and CDR2 are SGHTA and FQGNSA. CDR3 size: 14 residues. V shed 4 bases and J shed 2 bases, with 12 bases lying between them. CDR3 in amino acids: CASSSDGEAYEQYF. The DNA for the CDR3 is TGTGCCAGCAGCTCGGACGGGGAAGCCTACGAGCAGTACTTC.

This clonotype was seen more than once but under ten times. The rearrangement uses TRBV12-3 or TRBV12-4 and TRBJ2-2; perhaps TRBD2 as D (6 bases). Between the trimmed V and J ends, which lost 8 bases and 3 bases, there was a span of 13 bases. CDR3 length: 14 amino acids. The CDR3 DNA reads as TGTGCCAGCCCCCCACTAGCTGACACCGGGGAGCTGTTTTTT. Its translation: CASPPLADTGELFF.

This clonotype turned up a few times. CDR3 DNA sequence: TGCGCCAGCAGCCAAGGACCCAAAGGCAATGAGCAGTTCTTC. Amino acid sequence: CASSQGPKGNEQFF. The chain uses TRBV4-3 and TRBJ2-1; unclear D gene. This CDR3 spans 14 amino acids. Trimming removed 1 base from V and 6 bases from J, with 10 bases in between. Germline V gene data show CDR1 as LGHNA and CDR2 as YSLEER.

Many counts were recorded for this clonotype. An end of the junction does not agree with germline; a read error may underlie this. The genes are TRBV6-6 and TRBJ1-4; 7 bases agree with TRBD1. CDR1 and CDR2 (germline): MNHNY, SVGAGI (reference sequence). The CDR3 has 18 residues. CDR3 protein: CASSHSLQGTATNEKLFF. CDR3 bases: TGTGCCAGCAGTCACTCCCTACAGGGGACAGCAACTAATGAAAAACTGTTTTTT.

The CDR3 sequence: CASSLSGYDSPLHF. In nucleotides, the CDR3 is TGTGCCAGCAGCTTGTCCGGTTACGATTCACCCCTCCACTTT. The J gene is TRBJ1-6, the V gene TRBV5-5; D ambiguous. V was clipped by 1 base and J by 8 bases, with 10 bases between them. The CDR3 length is 14 residues. From germline, CDR1 is SGHKS and CDR2 YYEKEE (reference sequence). The entire variable domain, with the rest obtained from reference TRBV5-5 and TRBJ1-6, is as follows: DAGVTQSPTHLIKTRGQQVTLRCSPISGHKSVSWYQQVLGQGPQFIFQYYEKEERGRGNFPDRFSARQFPNYSSELNVNALLLGDSALYLCASSLSGYDSPLHFGNGTRLTVT.

This chain joins TRBV6-5 and TRBJ2-3, with D possibly TRBD1 on 5 matching bases. V was trimmed by 5 bases and J by 2 bases, leaving 11 bases between them. CDR1 is MNHEY, CDR2 SVGAGI, per germline. CDR3 length: 14 amino acids. The CDR3 DNA follows: TGTGCCAGCAGTCTGGGGCCATACACAGATACGCAGTATTTT. This translates into CASSLGPYTDTQYF.

This clonotype was observed many times. The chain carries TRBV3-1 and TRBJ2-4; 7 bases map to TRBD2. The CDR3 totals 13 residues. J lost 6 bases, V lost 4 bases, and 3 bases had no gene match. Germline V gives CDR1 LGHDT, CDR2 YNNKEL (reference sequence). The CDR3 bases are TGTGCCAGCAGCCCCGGGGGGACAAACATTCAGTACTTC. As protein: CASSPGGTNIQYF.

Only a few counts were recorded for this clonotype. The V and J genes are TRBV9 and TRBJ2-3; no definite D call. Germline V gives CDR1 SGDLS, CDR2 YYNGEE. The CDR3 extends over 15 amino acids. V was cut by 4 bases and J by 0 bases, with 12 bases left in between. CDR3 bases: TGTGCCAGCAGCCCGCGCGTGGATAGCACAGATACGCAGTATTTT. It encodes CASSPRVDSTDTQYF.

In its sample, this clonotype was seen a few times. V and J are TRBV12-2 and TRBJ2-1; the DNA was not compared with TRBD2, the D call given in the table. TRBV12-2 is labeled a pseudogene. The CDR3 is 17 amino acids. The CDR3 coding sequence is TGTGCAAGTCGCTTAGGGCTTAAACTAGCGGCGTACAATGAGCAGTTCTTC. Translated: CASRLGLKLAAYNEQFF.

This clonotype was detected a few times. The rearrangement joins TRBV12-3 or TRBV12-4 to TRBJ1-2; D remains unclear. The CDR3 is 14 residues long. V was cut by 4 bases and J by 3 bases, with 12 bases left in between. The CDR3 reads CASSSMGAYYGYTF. CDR3 nucleotides: TGTGCCAGCAGTTCGATGGGAGCTTACTATGGCTACACCTTC.

This chain links TRBV9 with TRBJ2-7; D ambiguous. V shed 0 bases and J shed 7 bases, with 5 bases lying between them. CDR3 length: 11 residues. CDR1 and CDR2 from the germline V gene are SGDLS and YYNGEE. The CDR3 loop is CASSVVGEQYV. For the CDR3, the DNA is TGTGCCAGCAGCGTAGTGGGGGAGCAGTACGTC.

The V and J genes are TRBV20-1 and TRBJ1-5, with a tentative D call TRBD1 (5 bases). The CDR3 is made up of 14 amino acids. V lost 6 bases and J lost 3, with 15 bases in between. Germline V lookup: CDR1 DFQATT, CDR2 SNEGSKA (reference sequence). The CDR3 DNA reads TGCAGTGCCAGGGACCCCCCGGCCAATCAGCCCCAGCATTTT. It is translated as CSARDPPANQPQHF.

The rearrangement links TRBV7-2 to TRBJ2-5; D may be TRBD1 (5 bases). V lost 6 bases and J 5 bases, leaving 13 bases between the germline ends. The CDR3 length is 13 residues. From germline, CDR1 is SGHTA and CDR2 FQGNSA. CDR3 in amino acids: CASSNKGPETQYF. The DNA of the CDR3 is TGTGCCAGCAGTAATAAGGGGCCCGAGACCCAGTACTTC.

The chain uses TRBV5-4 and TRBJ2-3, with D perhaps being TRBD1 or TRBD2 (5 bases each). Trimming shortened V by 2 bases and J by 9 bases, and 13 bases separated the two germline ends. This CDR3 spans 13 amino acids. CDR1 is SGHNT and CDR2 is YYREEE in the germline V gene (reference sequence). Here the CDR3 DNA reads TGTGCCAGCAGCTTAGAAGGATGGGGGACGCAGTATTTT. Translation gives CASSLEGWGTQYF.

CDR3 nucleotides: TGTGCCAGCAGCCGGAGGAATGCGGGGGATAGATCCTACGAGCAGTACGTC. Translated, it gives CASSRRNAGDRSYEQYV. The chain is built from TRBV4-2 and TRBJ2-7; 7 nucleotides match TRBD2. The CDR3 covers 17 residues. CDR1 is LGHNA, CDR2 YNFKEQ, per germline. Trimming at V came to 4 bases and at J to 1 base, leaving 13 bases not matched to a gene.

The chain employs TRBV30 and TRBJ1-1; D possibly corresponds to TRBD1 (5 bases). Trimming took off 4 bases at V and 5 bases at J, with 14 bases between the two ends. Germline V gives CDR1 GTSNPN, CDR2 SVGIG (reference sequence). The CDR3 is 13 amino acids. CDR3 nucleotides: TGTGCCTGGACCGGAAAGGGGTGGACTGAAGCTTTCTTT. Residues: CAWTGKGWTEAFF.

The CDR3 region has the DNA TGTGCCAGCAGCTCGGGCCGGCCCGTAAGTCAGCAGTTCTTC. It specifies CASSSGRPVSQQFF. This chain links TRBV13 with TRBJ2-1, with no clear D. Germline CDR1 and CDR2: PRHDT and FYEKMQ (reference sequence). This CDR3 region has 14 residues. Trimming pared 4 bases from V and 11 bases from J, leaving 18 bases between.

The V gene is TRBV25-1, the J gene TRBJ1-1, with TRBD1 as a possible D gene (5 bases). From germline, CDR1 is MGHDK and CDR2 SYGVNS. The CDR3 spans 11 residues. In DNA, the CDR3 is TGTGGTTCCAGGGCATTCGGTGAAGCTTTCTTT. This translates into CGSRAFGEAFF.

The chain joins TRBV5-5 to TRBJ2-3; tentative D call: TRBD1 (7 bases). The germline V gene encodes CDR1 SGHKS and CDR2 YYEKEE (reference sequence). This CDR3 spans 13 amino acids. V dropped 5 bases and J dropped 5 bases, with 12 bases sitting between them. CDR3 DNA: TGTGCCAGCAGGCCCCAGGGGGGAGATACGCAGTATTTT. Protein: CASRPQGGDTQYF.

As for this clonotype: The junction departs from germline at one end; a sequencing error may be responsible. The V gene is TRBV3-1, the J gene TRBJ2-1; 8 nucleotides line up with TRBD2. Germline lookup yields CDR1 LGHDT and CDR2 YNNKEL (reference sequence). This CDR3 spans 15 amino acids. This chain's CDR3 is CDSSQASGGYNEQFF. The CDR3 region has the DNA TGTGACAGCAGCCAAGCGAGCGGGGGATACAATGAGCAGTTCTTC.

V gene TRBV7-9 combines with J gene TRBJ2-5; 7 bases agree with TRBD1. CDR3 length: 13 amino acids. Looked up from germline, CDR1 is SEHNR and CDR2 is FQNEAQ (reference sequence). V shed 2 bases, J shed 4 bases, and the junction held 1 base outside the gene matches. The CDR3 loop reads CASSLTGAETQYF. Here the CDR3 DNA reads TGTGCCAGCAGCTTAACAGGGGCAGAGACCCAGTACTTC.

The chain couples TRBV19 to TRBJ2-7, with D perhaps TRBD1 (6 bases). V shed 5 bases and J shed 4 bases, with 18 bases lying between them. Germline CDR1 is LNHDA and CDR2 is SQIVND (reference sequence). The CDR3 length is 15 residues. The CDR3 sequence: CASSANPTRGYEQYF. Written as DNA, the CDR3 is TGTGCCAGTAGTGCTAACCCCACGAGGGGGTACGAGCAGTACTTC.

A few counts support this clonotype. The chain couples TRBV3-1 to TRBJ1-6, with 7 bases fitting TRBD1. This CDR3 spans 14 amino acids. Looked up from germline, CDR1 is LGHDT and CDR2 is YNNKEL (reference sequence). The J segment lost 10 bases and the V segment lost 6 bases, leaving 9 bases of the junction unmatched. CDR3 in DNA: TGTGCCAGCAGTCCAGGGGGGATTAGGTCACCCCTCCACTTT. The encoded protein is CASSPGGIRSPLHF.

In its sample, this clonotype was seen a few times. The chain links TRBV9 to TRBJ2-1, with D maybe TRBD1 (6 bases). The germline V and J ends were trimmed by 0 bases and 8 bases, with 21 bases remaining between them. The germline V gene has CDR1 SGDLS and CDR2 YYNGEE. CDR3 length: 17 residues. In nucleotides, the CDR3 is TGTGCCAGCAGCGTAGGGGCAGGGGAAGAGGCACACGATGAGCAGTTCTTC. It encodes CASSVGAGEEAHDEQFF.

The chain recombines TRBV14 with TRBJ1-6; no firm D call. CDR1 and CDR2 (germline): SGHDN, FVKESK. The CDR3 has 16 residues. Trimming stripped 0 bases from V and 3 bases from J, with 9 bases between. CDR3 bases: TGTGCCAGCAGCCAAGATTGGCGGATCTATAATTCACCCCTCCACTTT. Its protein is CASSQDWRIYNSPLHF. Drawing the rest from reference TRBV14 and TRBJ1-6, the complete variable domain is EAGVTQFPSHSVIEKGQTVTLRCDPISGHDNLYWYRRVMGKEIKFLLHFVKESKQDESGMPNNRFLAERTGGTYSTLKVQPAELEDSGVYFCASSQDWRIYNSPLHFGNGTRLTVT.

The V and J genes are TRBV20-1 and TRBJ1-2; D might be TRBD1 (5 bases). The V gene lost 3 bases and the J gene lost 7 bases, with 15 bases spanning the gap. The CDR3 contains 13 residues. Germline V lookup: CDR1 DFQATT, CDR2 SNEGSKA (reference sequence). Written as DNA, the CDR3 is TGCAGTGCTAGCCCAAGGGGTGTTGGTGGCTACACCTTC. As protein: CSASPRGVGGYTF.

This clonotype was recorded a few times. The chain is built from TRBV20-1 and TRBJ2-1; 9 nucleotides align to TRBD1. Germline CDR1 and CDR2: DFQATT and SNEGSKA (reference sequence). The CDR3 has 14 amino acids. With 5 bases clipped from V and 7 bases from J, the junction kept 9 bases outside the gene matches. CDR3 loop: CSAGTGTVWNEQFF. CDR3 DNA sequence: TGCAGTGCTGGGACAGGGACTGTGTGGAATGAGCAGTTCTTC.

V gene TRBV6-1 combines with J gene TRBJ1-2; no reliable D call. The CDR3 runs 13 residues. CDR1 and CDR2 (germline): MNHNS, SASEGT. The V gene lost 1 base and the J gene lost 4 bases, with 7 bases spanning the gap. The DNA for the CDR3 is TGTGCCAGCAGTGAAGACGGGGTCTATGGCTACACCTTC. Its protein is CASSEDGVYGYTF.

A note on this clonotype: A much larger clone is a single base away; this may be a read error. CDR3 sequence reads: CATSNRAGANVLNF. In DNA form, the CDR3 reads TGTGCCACCAGTAATAGAGCCGGGGCCAACGTCCTGAATTTC. This chain joins TRBV24-1 and TRBJ2-6; the D gene could be TRBD1 or TRBD2 (5 bases each). Germline V gives CDR1 KGHDR, CDR2 SFDVKD. The CDR3 contains 14 residues.